The 3 T cell receptor beta chains listed next were all sequenced from one sample in a study of blood T cell repertoires in COVID-19. TCRdb's copy holds only in-frame clones and misses some; the assay was immunoSEQ multiplex PCR. Here the sample spans approximately 150,000 clones, approximately 86% being singletons. The sequencing input was peripheral blood. The receptors shown here come from a woman aged 55-69 years with acute or convalescent COVID-19.

For this clone: One junction end does not reproduce the germline sequence, and a read error may be involved. This sequence joins TRBV7-7 and TRBJ2-2, with TRBD1 matching 8 bases. The length of the CDR3 is 15 residues. Germline V gene sequence: CDR1 SSHAT, CDR2 FNYEAQ (reference sequence). The CDR3 DNA follows: TGTGCTAGCAGCCGTGGACAGGGAAACACCGGGGAGCTGTTTTTT. Translated: CASSRGQGNTGELFF.

CDR3 in amino acids: CASRGDRGRSPLHF. The CDR3 DNA reads as TGTGCCAGCAGGGGGGACAGGGGGCGATCACCCCTCCACTTT. The J gene is TRBJ1-6, the V gene TRBV28, with TRBD1 identical over 12 bases. V was pared by 6 bases and J by 10 bases, with 4 bases of the junction left unmatched. The germline CDR1 and CDR2 sequences are MDHEN and SYDVKM. CDR3 length: 14 residues.

The CDR3 region is CASSSTGGALRDTEAFF. For the CDR3, the DNA is TGTGCCAGCAGCTCGACAGGGGGCGCGCTAAGGGACACTGAAGCTTTCTTT. J is TRBJ1-1 and V is TRBV7-2, with 10 positions matching TRBD1. Trimming cost V 4 bases and J 3 bases; bases outside gene matches: 11. The germline V gene has CDR1 SGHTA and CDR2 FQGNSA. The CDR3 is 17 residues long.